Listed below are T cell receptor beta chains from one sample, sequenced in a study of T-cell reconstitution after alpha-beta-depleted transplantation in children. TCRdb passed the PCR reads through MiXCR, listing each CDR3 protein once. The sample includes approximately 590,000 distinct CDR3 sequences, about 11% seen only once; the top ten take less than 5%. The sequenced sample was PBMCs from the stem cell graft donor, obtained from the stem cell graft. These receptors were collected from a human donor who donated a stem cell graft to a child with acute myeloid leukemia. Each CDR3 is given with its conserved first and last residue. D genes are given only for firm matches. The size field is filled for only some rows; it gives once, few, many or a size class.

j_call | d_call | v_call | clone_size | cdr3_aa | cdr3_nt
TRBJ2-7 | . | TRBV30 | few | CAWSQQGQAFSYEQYF | TGTGCCTGGAGCCAACAGGGCCAGGCTTTCTCCTACGAGCAGTACTTC
TRBJ2-1 | TRBD2 | TRBV20-1 | . | CSALAGGALDEQFF | TGCAGTGCTCTAGCGGGAGGCGCCTTAGATGAGCAGTTCTTC
TRBJ2-7 | TRBD1 | TRBV25-1 | . | CASSAGQGFSEQYF | TGTGCCAGCAGTGCGGGACAGGGGTTTAGCGAGCAGTACTTC
TRBJ1-1 | . | TRBV20-1 | . | CSASPALVEAFF | TGCAGTGCTTCCCCGGCCCTCGTTGAAGCTTTCTTT
TRBJ2-3 | TRBD2 | TRBV12-3/TRBV12-4 | . | CASSRTSEQDTQYF | TGTGCCAGCAGTCGTACTAGCGAACAAGATACGCAGTATTTT
TRBJ1-1 | . | TRBV4-2 | few | CASSQDSPRYTEAFF | TGTGCCAGCAGCCAAGATTCCCCCAGATACACTGAAGCTTTCTTT
TRBJ2-3 | . | TRBV20-1 | few | CSATTTDTQYF | TGCAGTGCTACAACAACAGATACGCAGTATTTT
TRBJ1-1 | TRBD1 | TRBV4-2 | few | CASSQEGTGVGTEAFF | TGTGCCAGCAGCCAAGAAGGGACAGGGGTAGGGACTGAAGCTTTCTTT
TRBJ2-3 | TRBD2 | TRBV27 | . | CASSFGGLAADTQYF | TGTGCCAGCAGTTTTGGGGGACTAGCTGCAGATACGCAGTATTTT
TRBJ2-1 | . | TRBV20-1 | . | CSARDPGLPSEPQFF | TGCAGTGCTAGAGATCCAGGACTACCCTCCGAGCCCCAGTTCTTC
TRBJ2-1 | . | TRBV29-1 | many | CSVEEKQGHSYNEQFF | TGCAGCGTTGAAGAAAAGCAGGGTCATTCCTACAATGAGCAGTTCTTC
TRBJ2-7 | . | TRBV28 | few | CASRGTQIAYEQYF | TGTGCCAGCAGGGGGACACAGATCGCCTACGAGCAGTACTTC
TRBJ2-7 | TRBD2 | TRBV15 | . | CATSRATSGLYEQYF | TGTGCCACCAGCAGAGCGACTAGCGGCCTCTACGAGCAGTACTTC